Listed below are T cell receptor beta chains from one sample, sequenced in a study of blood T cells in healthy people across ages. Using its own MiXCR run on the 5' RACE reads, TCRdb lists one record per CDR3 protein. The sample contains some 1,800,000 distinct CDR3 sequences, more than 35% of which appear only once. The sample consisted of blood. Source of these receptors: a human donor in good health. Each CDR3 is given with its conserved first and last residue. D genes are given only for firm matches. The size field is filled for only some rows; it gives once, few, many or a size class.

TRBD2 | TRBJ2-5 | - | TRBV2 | TGTGCCAGCAAATTGGGACTAGCGGGTAACCAAGAGACCCAGTACTTC | CASKLGLAGNQETQYF
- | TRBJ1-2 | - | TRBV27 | TGTGCCAGCAGCGGGCCGCCGAACTATGGCTACACCTTC | CASSGPPNYGYTF
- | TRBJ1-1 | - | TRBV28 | TGTGCCAGCAGCTCAATTGGGACATCCCAATTCCTGAACACTGAAGCTTTCTTT | CASSSIGTSQFLNTEAFF
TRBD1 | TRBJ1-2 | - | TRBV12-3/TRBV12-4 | TGTGCCAGCAGACCCGGACAGGGTACCTATGGCTACACCTTC | CASRPGQGTYGYTF
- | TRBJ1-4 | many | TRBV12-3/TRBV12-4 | TGTGCCAGCAGTCCGGGGGTAAGGGTGTTTTTT | CASSPGVRVFF
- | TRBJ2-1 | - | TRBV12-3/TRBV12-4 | TGTGCCAGCAGTTTAGGGGGGGTAATTGGTTATAATGAGCAGTTCTTC | CASSLGGVIGYNEQFF
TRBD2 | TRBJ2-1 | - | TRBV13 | TGTGCCAGCAGCTCCCGCGCACCCCTAGCGGCCCTGACGGGGGATGAGCAGTTCTTC | CASSSRAPLAALTGDEQFF
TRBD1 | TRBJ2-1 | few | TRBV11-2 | TGTGCCAGCAAGGGACAGGGCTGGGATGAGCAGTTCTTC | CASKGQGWDEQFF
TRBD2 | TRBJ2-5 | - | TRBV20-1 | TGCAGTGCTAGTGGATTGCGTCTAGCGGGGCACAATGAGCAGTACTTC | CSASGLRLAGHNEQYF
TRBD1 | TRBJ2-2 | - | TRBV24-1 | TGTGCCACCAGTGCCGTGGACAGGAACGCCGGGGAGCTGTTTTTT | CATSAVDRNAGELFF
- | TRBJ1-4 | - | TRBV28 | TGTGCCAGCATTTCTCGTATGGGCTGGGGGGAAAAACTGTTTTTT | CASISRMGWGEKLFF
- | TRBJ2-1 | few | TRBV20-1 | TGCAGTGCTGGGGGTCCCGGGGAGGCTATCACCTACAATGAGCAGTTCTTC | CSAGGPGEAITYNEQFF
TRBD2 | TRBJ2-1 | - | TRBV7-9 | TGTGCCAGCAGCCCACTAGCGTCTACCTACAATGAGCAGTTCTTC | CASSPLASTYNEQFF
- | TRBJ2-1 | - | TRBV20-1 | TGCAGTGCCCGTAAGGGGGGACAGCCGTTCTTC | CSARKGGQPFF
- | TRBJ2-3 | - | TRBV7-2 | TGTGCCAGCAGCGCAGGGACGGAGCTGGATACGCAGTATTTT | CASSAGTELDTQYF
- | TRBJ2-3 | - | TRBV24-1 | TGTGCCACCAGTGTCCCTCACAGGAGCGACAGCACAGATACGCAGTATTTT | CATSVPHRSDSTDTQYF
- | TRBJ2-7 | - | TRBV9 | TGTGCCAGCAGCGAACAGGGCCAGGGTGAGGAGCAGTACTTC | CASSEQGQGEEQYF
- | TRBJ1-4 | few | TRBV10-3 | TGTGCCATCAGTGAGTCAGTCTCGGCAGGGCGGGAAAAACTGTTTTTT | CAISESVSAGREKLFF
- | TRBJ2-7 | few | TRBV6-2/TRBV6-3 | TGTGCCATCACGGGACAAGGGGCCTACGAGCAGTACTTC | CAITGQGAYEQYF
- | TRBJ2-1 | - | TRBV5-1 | TGCGCCAGCAGCTGGGGGATATCCAATGAGCAGTTCTTC | CASSWGISNEQFF
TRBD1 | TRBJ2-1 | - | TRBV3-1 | TGTGCCAGCAGCCCTGACAGGGTTGGTGGGGAGCAGTTCTTC | CASSPDRVGGEQFF
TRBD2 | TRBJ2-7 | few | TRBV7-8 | TGTGCCAGCAGCTTAGCGGTGACTAGCATCTACGAGCAGTACTTC | CASSLAVTSIYEQYF
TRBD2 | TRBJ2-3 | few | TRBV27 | TGTGCCAGCACCCCCTGGACTAGCGGGGGACTTAACCCAGATACGAAGTATTTT | CASTPWTSGGLNPDTKYF
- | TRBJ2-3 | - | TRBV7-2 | TGTGCCAGCAGCTCGGGACGTGGTGGCACAGATACGCAGTATTTT | CASSSGRGGTDTQYF
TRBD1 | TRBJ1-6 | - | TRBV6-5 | TGTGCCACTTCCGGGACAGGGATTTCACCCCTCCACTTT | CATSGTGISPLHF
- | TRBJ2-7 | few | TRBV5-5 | TGTGCCAGCAGCTGGGATCTCTACGAGCAGTACTTC | CASSWDLYEQYF
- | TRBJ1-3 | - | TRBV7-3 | TGTGCCAGCAGCTTAATTTGGGGCCGGCGGGGAAACACCATATATTTT | CASSLIWGRRGNTIYF
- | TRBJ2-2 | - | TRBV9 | TGTGCCAGCACCACCTCAGGCGGACAGAACACCGGGGAGCTGTTTTTT | CASTTSGGQNTGELFF
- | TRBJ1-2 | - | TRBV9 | TGTGCCAGCAGCGGACACTTCAATTCTGCCGAGTACACCTTC | CASSGHFNSAEYTF
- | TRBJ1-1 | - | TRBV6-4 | TGTGCCAGCCGGGACAACACGAACACTGAAGCTTTCTTT | CASRDNTNTEAFF
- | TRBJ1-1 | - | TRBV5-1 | TGCGCCAGCAGCTTGGCCGGAGGTGGGGCTTTCTTT | CASSLAGGGAFF
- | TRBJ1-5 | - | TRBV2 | TGTGCCGGCAGTGACACAGGGCATCAGCCCCAGCATTTT | CAGSDTGHQPQHF
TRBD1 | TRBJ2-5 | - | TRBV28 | TGTGCCAGCAACACTCTGACAGGGGGCGCGCAGTACTTC | CASNTLTGGAQYF
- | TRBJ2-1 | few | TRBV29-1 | TGCAGCGTTGAAGAGTGGGGGCCAACCTACAATGAGCAGTTCTTC | CSVEEWGPTYNEQFF
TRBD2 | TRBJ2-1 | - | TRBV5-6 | TGTGCCAGCAGCGAACGGGAGGACTGGTTCGATGAGCAGTTCTTC | CASSEREDWFDEQFF
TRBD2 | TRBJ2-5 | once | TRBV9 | TGTGGCAGCAGCCAGGGACTAGCGGGCCAAGAGACCCAGTACTTC | CGSSQGLAGQETQYF
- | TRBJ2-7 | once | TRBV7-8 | TGTGTCAGCAGCTTTAGGGACACCACCTACGAGCAGTACTTC | CVSSFRDTTYEQYF
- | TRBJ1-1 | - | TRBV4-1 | TGCGCCAGCAGCCTGAGGTACGGGATCAACACTGAAGCTTTCTTT | CASSLRYGINTEAFF
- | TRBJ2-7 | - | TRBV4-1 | TGCGCCAGCAGCCTTACCGAACATCTACAGAGCTCCTACGAGCAGTACTTC | CASSLTEHLQSSYEQYF
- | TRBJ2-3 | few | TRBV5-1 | TGCGCCAGCAGCCTCTGGACCCGCACAGATACGCAGTATTTT | CASSLWTRTDTQYF
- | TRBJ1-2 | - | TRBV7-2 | TGTGCCAGCAGCTTATTAGCGGGGGATAATGGCTACACCTTC | CASSLLAGDNGYTF
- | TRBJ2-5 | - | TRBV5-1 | TGCGCCAGCAGCTTGGGGTACGAGGAGACCCAGTACTTC | CASSLGYEETQYF
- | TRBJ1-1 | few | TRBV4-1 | TGCGCCAGCAGCCAAGATCCGCGACAGATGAACACTGAAGCTTTCTTT | CASSQDPRQMNTEAFF
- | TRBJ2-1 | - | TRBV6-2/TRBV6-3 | TGTGCCAGCAGTTACGGGCAGCGGCCCTACAATGAGCAGTTCTTC | CASSYGQRPYNEQFF
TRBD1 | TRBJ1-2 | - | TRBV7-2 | TGTGCCAGCAGCCCATCGACAGGGTCAGGCTATGGCTACACCTTC | CASSPSTGSGYGYTF
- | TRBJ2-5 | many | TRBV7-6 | TGTGCCAGCAGCTTATCGCCCTTTGAGACCCAGTACTTC | CASSLSPFETQYF
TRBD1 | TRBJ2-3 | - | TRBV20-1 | TGCAGTGCTGACAGGGATGACACAGATACGCAGTATTTT | CSADRDDTDTQYF
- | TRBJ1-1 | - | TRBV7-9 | TGTGCCAGCAGCCTTGGGGGCTTACCGGATCGTAAAGCTTTCTTT | CASSLGGLPDRKAFF
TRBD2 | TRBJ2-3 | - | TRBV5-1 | TGCGCCAGCGCGGACAAGCGGGGAGCAGATACGCAGTATTTT | CASADKRGADTQYF
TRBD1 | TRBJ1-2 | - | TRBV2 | TGTGCCAGCAGGAAATCAACAGGGGGTCTCTATGGCTACACCTTC | CASRKSTGGLYGYTF
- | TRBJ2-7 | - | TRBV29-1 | TGCAGCGTTGCCACCGGGACAAAACACCACGAGCAGTACTTC | CSVATGTKHHEQYF
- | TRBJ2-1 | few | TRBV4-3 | TGCGCCAGCAGCCAAGAGCCCACCCGATGGCCCTACAATGAGCAGTTCTTC | CASSQEPTRWPYNEQFF
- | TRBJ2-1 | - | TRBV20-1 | TGCAGTGCTAGAAGTTGGGGGGGGGCTTGGAATGAGCAGTTCTTC | CSARSWGGAWNEQFF
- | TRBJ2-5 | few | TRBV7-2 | TGTGCCAGCAGCTTAAGGGGATATGAAGAGACCCAGTACTTC | CASSLRGYEETQYF
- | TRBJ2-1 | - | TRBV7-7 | TGTGCTAGCAGTGTCTCTCCAGGGGGGGCAAACAATGAGCAGTTCTTC | CASSVSPGGANNEQFF
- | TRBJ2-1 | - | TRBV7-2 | TGTGCCAGCAGCTTAGTATGGACCAACAACAATGAGCAGTTCTTC | CASSLVWTNNNEQFF
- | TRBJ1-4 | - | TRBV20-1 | TGCAGTGCTAGCCAGGGAATGGGTGAAAAACTGTTTTTT | CSASQGMGEKLFF
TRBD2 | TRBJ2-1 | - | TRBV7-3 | TGTGCCAGCAGCACCGGGGGGTGGGGTGAGCAGTTCTTC | CASSTGGWGEQFF
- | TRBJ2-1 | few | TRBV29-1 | TGCAGCGTCCCCCATTTGGGCATCTACAATGAGCAGTTCTTC | CSVPHLGIYNEQFF
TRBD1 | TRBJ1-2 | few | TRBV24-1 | TGTGCCACCAGTGACAATCCGGGACAGACGAACTATGGCTACACCTTC | CATSDNPGQTNYGYTF